This T cell receptor beta chain emerged from a study of spatial heterogeneity in lung cancer. The time point: sample taken at primary tumor resection. The authors sequenced whole RNA from tumor, nontumor lung or frozen PBMC without sorting. The CDR3 loop spans 12 amino acids. With 2 bases removed from V and 6 bases from J, the gap between germline ends came to 7 bases. From germline, CDR1 is SEHNR and CDR2 FQNEAQ (reference sequence). TCRdb re-called the 5' RACE reads through MiXCR, storing one row per CDR3 protein. The sample shows 45,000 or so distinct CDR3 sequences, 7.6% of them seen only once. This clonotype appeared a few times.

Sequencing was performed on PBMCs, taken at surgery. The rearrangement links TRBV7-9 to TRBJ1-1; D is undetermined. This TCR derives from a female donor with early-stage non-small cell lung cancer. CDR3 DNA sequence: TGTGCCAGCAGCTTACTCGGCTCTGAAGCTTTCTTT. Residues: CASSLLGSEAFF.